This T cell receptor (beta chain) was sequenced during a study of blood T cell repertoires in COVID-19. Study-wide background: The analysed material was cDNA or gDNA that came from T cells, B-cell-depleted T cells, or PBMCs.

As handled by the study authors: Estimates of nucleated cell counts were drawn from the amplification of reference gene primers. TCRdb's copy holds only in-frame clones and misses some; the assay was immunoSEQ multiplex PCR. The DNA gave D and trimming, while V, J and clone size come from that table. Among about 110,000 clones listed, under 80% were seen once. The CDR3 is made up of 15 amino acids. Unmatched junction bases numbered 4, after V lost 2 bases and J lost 3 bases. The V gene's germline CDR1 is ENHRY and CDR2 SYGVKD. This sequence originates from a woman in her sixties or seventies with acute or convalescent COVID-19. The sequencing sample was made of peripheral blood. The rearrangement uses TRBV10-3 and TRBJ2-1; 7 bases agree with TRBD2. Here the CDR3 reads CAISEGLGDYNEQFF. The CDR3 region has the DNA TGTGCCATCAGTGAGGGACTAGGAGACTACAATGAGCAGTTCTTC.